The clone carrying this TCR beta chain has ten or more counts. The target antigen is unknown. Specified time point: technical triplicate 2. It was by 5'RACE with 10-nucleotide random UMIs that the cDNA was made. In each sequencing run, over 170 million TCR-beta sequences were generated from 15-18 subjects. TCRdb reprocessed the 5' RACE reads with MiXCR, giving one entry per CDR3 protein. The table records about 59,000 distinct CDR3 sequences, under 30% of them present only once. This sample stems from a study of neurological immune-mediated disorders. Study findings and constraints: The highest TCR clonal expansion occurred in HTLV-1-associated myelopathy; multiple sclerosis fell below healthy controls. Among expanded clones, no CDR3 amino acid sequences were shared across subjects, a pattern suggesting private repertoires in all groups.

The receptor was derived from a man in his 60s with HTLV-1-associated myelopathy (HAM/TSP). The sequenced sample consisted of PBMCs.

The chain's CDR3 is CASTTSHTGELFF. CDR3 sequence (DNA): TGTGCCAGCACAACTAGTCACACCGGGGAGCTGTTTTTT. This chain connects TRBV6-5 to TRBJ2-2, with a possible D match to TRBD2 (5 bases). CDR1 is MNHEY, CDR2 SVGAGI, per germline. V was clipped by 7 bases and J by 3 bases, with 9 bases between them. CDR3 size: 13 residues.